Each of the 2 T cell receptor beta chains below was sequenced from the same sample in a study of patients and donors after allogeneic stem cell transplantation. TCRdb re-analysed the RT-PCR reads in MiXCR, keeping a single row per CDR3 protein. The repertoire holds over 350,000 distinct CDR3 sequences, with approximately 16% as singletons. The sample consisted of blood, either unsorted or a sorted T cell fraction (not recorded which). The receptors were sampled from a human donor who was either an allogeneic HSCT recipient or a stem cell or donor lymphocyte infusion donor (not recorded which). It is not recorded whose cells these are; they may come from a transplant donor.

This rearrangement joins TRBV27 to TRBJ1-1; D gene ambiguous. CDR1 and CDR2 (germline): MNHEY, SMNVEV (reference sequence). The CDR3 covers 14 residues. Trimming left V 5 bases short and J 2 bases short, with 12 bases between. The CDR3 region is CASSRKSINTEAFF. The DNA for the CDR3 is TGTGCCAGCAGTCGGAAGAGTATTAACACTGAAGCTTTCTTT.

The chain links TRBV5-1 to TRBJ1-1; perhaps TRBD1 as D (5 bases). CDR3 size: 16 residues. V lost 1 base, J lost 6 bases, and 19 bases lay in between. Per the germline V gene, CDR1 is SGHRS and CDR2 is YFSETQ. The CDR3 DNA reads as TGCGCCAGCAGCTTGATCCCTTCAGGGTTGACGTCTGAAGCTTTCTTT. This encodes CASSLIPSGLTSEAFF.